Each of the 22 T cell receptor beta chains below was sequenced from the same sample in a study of neurological immune-mediated disorders. TCRdb redid the calling of the 5' RACE reads with MiXCR, one entry per CDR3 protein. The table includes approximately 59,000 distinct CDR3 sequences, approximately 5.3% detected once. The material sequenced was PBMCs. The receptors stem from a human donor with multiple sclerosis. The donor label of this sample is uncertain.

The chain carries TRBV4-3 and TRBJ1-1, with D unclear. The CDR3 is 14 residues long. V lost 0 bases to trimming and J lost 6 bases, with 11 bases between them. CDR1 and CDR2 (germline): LGHNA, YSLEER. CDR3: CASSQDSAYSEAFF. The CDR3 nucleotides read TGCGCCAGCAGCCAAGATTCGGCCTACTCTGAAGCTTTCTTT.

This clonotype was seen at least ten times. The V and J genes are TRBV29-1 and TRBJ1-2; 7 bases fit TRBD1. The germline gives CDR1 SQVTM, CDR2 ANQGSEA. The trim removed 6 bases at V and 12 bases at J, leaving 7 bases unmatched. This CDR3 has 10 residues. The CDR3 sequence is CSVTTGDNTF. CDR3 nucleotide sequence: TGCAGCGTAACCACAGGGGACAACACCTTC. Combining the CDR3 with reference TRBV29-1 and TRBJ1-2 gives the whole variable domain SAVISQKPSRDICQRGTSLTIQCQVDSQVTMMFWYRQQPGQSLTLIATANQGSEATYESGFVIDKFPISRPNLTFSTLTVSNMSPEDSSIYLCSVTTGDNTFGSGTRLTVV.

This clonotype has a count of ten or more. The chain couples TRBV7-3 to TRBJ1-6; D is possibly TRBD1 (5 bases). Looked up from germline, CDR1 is SGHTA and CDR2 is FQGTGA. The V end lost 8 bases, the J end lost 8 bases, and 13 bases lay between the germline ends. The CDR3 covers 13 residues. CDR3: CASGSRGDSPLHF. The CDR3 DNA reads as TGTGCCAGCGGCTCCCGGGGGGATTCACCCCTCCACTTT.

The J gene is TRBJ2-3, the V gene TRBV18, with no clear D. The CDR3 contains 16 residues. Germline CDR1 reads KGHSH; CDR2 reads LQKENI. V lost 3 bases, J lost 0 bases, and 13 bases lay in between. CDR3 nucleotides: TGTGCCAGCTCACCCTCGCCCCTCATGAGCACAGATACGCAGTATTTT. This encodes CASSPSPLMSTDTQYF.

This clonotype was counted many times. J is TRBJ1-2 and V is TRBV27; D is undetermined. Germline V gene data show CDR1 as MNHEY and CDR2 as SMNVEV (reference sequence). CDR3 length equals 15 residues. V dropped 3 bases and J dropped 7 bases, with 18 bases sitting between them. The CDR3 DNA follows: TGTGCCAGCAGTTTTAATTACGGAGGACTCGCTGGCTACACCTTC. Translating gives CASSFNYGGLAGYTF.

This clonotype has at least ten counts. The chain employs TRBV25-1 and TRBJ1-1, with a tentative D call TRBD1 (6 bases). CDR1 and CDR2 (germline): MGHDK, SYGVNS. The CDR3 is 15 amino acids. V was trimmed by 2 bases and J by 1 base, leaving 11 bases between them. The CDR3 nucleotides read TGTGCCAGCAGTGAACAGGGGAAGGGGAACACTGAAGCTTTCTTT. Translating gives CASSEQGKGNTEAFF.

This clonotype was seen ten or more times. The genes are TRBV5-1 and TRBJ2-1; unclear D gene. CDR1 SGHRS and CDR2 YFSETQ come from the germline V gene. V was cut by 2 bases and J by 0 bases, with 6 bases left in between. The CDR3 spans 14 residues. This chain's CDR3 is CASSLSLSYNEQFF. The CDR3 DNA reads TGCGCCAGCAGCTTAAGTCTCTCCTACAATGAGCAGTTCTTC.

The table lists this clonotype with a few counts. The gene calls are TRBV12-3 or TRBV12-4 and TRBJ2-1; D uncertain. Trimming left V 8 bases short and J 15 bases short, with 17 bases between. The CDR3 covers 11 residues. CDR3 sequence: CASGSDPRWFF. CDR3 nucleotides: TGTGCCAGCGGCTCGGATCCTCGCTGGTTCTTC.

There are a few counts of this clonotype. The chain combines TRBV6-1 with TRBJ1-1; D not certain. This CDR3 region has 15 residues. The germline gives CDR1 MNHNS, CDR2 SASEGT. Trimming shortened V by 6 bases and J by 0 bases, and 14 bases separated the two germline ends. CDR3 loop: CASSLSMVLNTEAFF. In DNA form, the CDR3 reads TGTGCCAGCAGCCTGAGTATGGTGCTGAACACTGAAGCTTTCTTT.

This clonotype appeared many times. The CDR3 spells CASSLGSLTYDTQYF. The CDR3 nucleotides read TGCGCCAGCAGCTTGGGGTCGCTCACCTACGATACGCAGTATTTT. J is TRBJ2-3 and V is TRBV5-1; D remains unclear. Per germline, CDR1 SGHRS and CDR2 YFSETQ. The CDR3 has 15 amino acids. V was cut by 0 bases and J by 6 bases, with 14 bases left in between.

This clonotype was recorded many times. The chain links TRBV5-6 to TRBJ1-2; the D is unclear. Germline CDR1 is SGHDT and CDR2 is YYEEEE. Trimming pared 2 bases from V and 8 bases from J, leaving 10 bases between. CDR3 length: 12 amino acids. Written as DNA, the CDR3 is TGTGCCAGCAGCTTATCAATGGGCGGCTACACCTTC. This codes for CASSLSMGGYTF.

This clonotype was counted at least ten times. The V call is TRBV7-3, the J call TRBJ1-3; TRBD1 is a possible D gene (6 bases). The CDR3 is 15 amino acids. V was shortened by 4 bases and J by 2 bases, with 12 bases between the two germline ends. Germline V lookup: CDR1 SGHTA, CDR2 FQGTGA. The chain's CDR3 is CASSSLGGTGNTIYF. For the CDR3, the DNA is TGTGCCAGCAGCTCATTAGGGGGAACTGGAAACACCATATATTTT.

This clonotype occurred many times. The V call is TRBV5-1, the J call TRBJ1-4, with 7 bases matching TRBD1. V lost 4 bases and J lost 3; bases outside the gene matches: 3. The CDR3 extends over 14 amino acids. Germline CDR1 SGHRS, CDR2 YFSETQ. For the CDR3, the DNA is TGCGCCAGCAGCGAACAGGGGTCTAATGAAAAACTGTTTTTT. It encodes CASSEQGSNEKLFF.

In its sample, this clonotype was seen many times. This chain joins TRBV4-1 and TRBJ1-6, with 10 positions matching TRBD1. With 1 base clipped from V and 12 bases from J, the junction kept 6 bases outside the gene matches. Germline values: CDR1 MGHRA, CDR2 YSYEKL. The CDR3 is 15 amino acids. CDR3 nucleotides: TGCGCCAGCAGCCAAGCGACAGGGGGCTGGGAACCCCTCCACTTT. Amino acids: CASSQATGGWEPLHF.

This clonotype was observed many times. The chain carries TRBV20-1 and TRBJ2-5; no definite D call. The CDR3 is 10 amino acids. The V end was cut by 6 bases, the J end by 3 bases, with 5 bases between. Germline V gene sequence: CDR1 DFQATT, CDR2 SNEGSKA (reference sequence). The CDR3 region has the DNA TGCAGTGCGATGGAAGAGACCCAGTACTTC. Its protein is CSAMEETQYF.

This clonotype was found many times. The V call is TRBV27, the J call TRBJ1-1; perhaps TRBD1 as D (5 bases). Germline CDR1 MNHEY, CDR2 SMNVEV (reference sequence). The CDR3 has 14 amino acids. V was pared by 6 bases and J by 4 bases, with 15 bases between. The CDR3 sequence: CASRPSGDVTEAFF. The CDR3 nucleotides are TGTGCCAGCAGGCCTTCCGGGGACGTCACTGAAGCTTTCTTT.

This clonotype was counted ten times or more. The J gene is TRBJ1-1, the V gene TRBV18; 9 nucleotides agree with TRBD1. The CDR3 has 13 amino acids. J lost 12 bases, V lost 11 bases, and 16 bases had no gene match. From germline, CDR1 is KGHSH and CDR2 LQKENI. CDR3: CASFSRDRVMTFF. CDR3 in DNA: TGTGCCTCGTTTTCCCGGGACAGGGTTATGACTTTCTTT.

This clonotype was picked up many times. This rearrangement joins TRBV9 to TRBJ2-3; no clear D gene. V was trimmed by 4 bases and J by 2 bases, leaving 11 bases between them. CDR3 length: 14 amino acids. Germline CDR1 is SGDLS and CDR2 is YYNGEE. The CDR3 nucleotides read TGTGCCAGCAGCTTGGCGCCGTTCACAGATACGCAGTATTTT. This codes for CASSLAPFTDTQYF.

This clonotype was detected ten times or more. CDR3 in amino acids: CASSQLLQGGTEAFF. CDR3 DNA: TGTGCCAGCAGCCAACTCCTCCAGGGTGGAACTGAAGCTTTCTTT. This chain links TRBV7-8 with TRBJ1-1; a weak D match, TRBD1 (5 bases). Between the trimmed V and J ends, which lost 5 bases and 5 bases, there was a span of 18 bases. Germline CDR1 reads SGHVS; CDR2 reads FQNEAQ. The length of the CDR3 is 15 residues.

This clonotype has a count of ten or more. The chain joins TRBV5-1 to TRBJ2-3, with 9 positions matching TRBD1. Germline trimming cut 0 bases from V and 0 bases from J; bases unmatched to any gene: 2. The germline CDR1 and CDR2 sequences are SGHRS and YFSETQ. The CDR3 totals 16 residues. This CDR3 reads CASSLGTGASTDTQYF. As DNA, the CDR3 is TGCGCCAGCAGCTTGGGGACAGGGGCTAGCACAGATACGCAGTATTTT. Supplemented by reference TRBV5-1 and TRBJ2-3, the full variable domain reads KAGVTQTPRYLIKTRGQQVTLSCSPISGHRSVSWYQQTPGQGLQFLFEYFSETQRNKGNFPGRFSGRQFSNSRSEMNVSTLELGDSALYLCASSLGTGASTDTQYFGPGTRLTVL.

This clonotype was picked up many times. The chain recombines TRBV29-1 with TRBJ2-2; D may correspond to TRBD1 or TRBD2 (5 bases each). The CDR3 contains 17 residues. The V and J ends lost 4 bases and 0 bases respectively, with 18 bases between them. Germline loops: CDR1 SQVTM, CDR2 ANQGSEA. The chain's CDR3 is CSVVSGSNSANTGELFF. As DNA, the CDR3 is TGCAGCGTTGTCTCAGGGAGTAATTCGGCGAACACCGGGGAGCTGTTTTTT.

This clonotype was observed at least ten times. The chain carries TRBV6-5 and TRBJ2-2; 7 bases map to TRBD2. Trimming cost V 4 bases and J 5 bases; bases outside gene matches: 10. The CDR3 consists of 16 residues. Looked up from germline, CDR1 is MNHEY and CDR2 is SVGAGI. In nucleotides, the CDR3 is TGTGCCAGCAGTTTGCCCTTGAGCGGGGAAACCGGGGAGCTGTTTTTT. This sequence encodes CASSLPLSGETGELFF.